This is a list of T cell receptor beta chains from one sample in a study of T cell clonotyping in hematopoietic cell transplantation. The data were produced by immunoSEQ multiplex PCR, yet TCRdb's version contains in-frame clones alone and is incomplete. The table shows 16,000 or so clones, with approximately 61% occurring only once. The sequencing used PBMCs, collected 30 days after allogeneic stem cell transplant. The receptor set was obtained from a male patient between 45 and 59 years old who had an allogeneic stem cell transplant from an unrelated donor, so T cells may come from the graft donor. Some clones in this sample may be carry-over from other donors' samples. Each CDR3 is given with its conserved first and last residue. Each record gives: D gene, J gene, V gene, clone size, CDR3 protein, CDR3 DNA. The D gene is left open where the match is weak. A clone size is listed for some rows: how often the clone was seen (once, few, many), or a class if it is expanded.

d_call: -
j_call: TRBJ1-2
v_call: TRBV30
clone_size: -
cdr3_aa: CAWSVRQISGYTF
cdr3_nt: TGTGCCTGGAGTGTAAGACAGATCAGCGGCTACACCTTC

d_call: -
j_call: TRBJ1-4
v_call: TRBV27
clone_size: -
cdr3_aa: CASRQGFSTNEKLFF
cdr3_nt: TGTGCCAGCAGGCAGGGTTTCTCAACTAATGAAAAACTGTTTTTT

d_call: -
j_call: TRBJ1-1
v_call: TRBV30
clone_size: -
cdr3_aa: CACERNTEAFF
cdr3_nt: TGTGCCTGCGAGAGGAACACTGAAGCTTTCTTT

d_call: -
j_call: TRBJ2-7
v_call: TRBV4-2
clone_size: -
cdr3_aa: CASSQAQGEAYEQYF
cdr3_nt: TGTGCCAGCAGCCAAGCCCAGGGGGAGGCCTACGAGCAGTACTTC

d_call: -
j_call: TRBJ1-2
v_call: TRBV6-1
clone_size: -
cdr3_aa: CASSVPQILGYGYTF
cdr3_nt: TGTGCCAGCAGTGTGCCACAGATCCTGGGCTATGGCTACACCTTC

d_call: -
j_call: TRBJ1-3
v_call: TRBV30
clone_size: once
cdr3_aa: CAWGGDSGNTIYF
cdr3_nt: TGTGCCTGGGGCGGAGACTCTGGAAACACCATATATTTT

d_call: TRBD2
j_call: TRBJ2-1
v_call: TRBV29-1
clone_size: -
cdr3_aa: CSVEGLAGLDEQFF
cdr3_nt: TGCAGCGTTGAAGGACTAGCGGGACTCGATGAGCAGTTCTTC

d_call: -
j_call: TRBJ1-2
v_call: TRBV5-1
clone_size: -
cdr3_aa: CASSFQGTYGYTF
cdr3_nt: TGCGCCAGCAGCTTCCAAGGGACTTATGGCTACACCTTC

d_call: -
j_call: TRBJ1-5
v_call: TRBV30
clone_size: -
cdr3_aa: CAWSVGRRGNQPQHF
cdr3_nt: TGTGCCTGGAGTGTGGGGCGGAGGGGCAATCAGCCCCAGCATTTT

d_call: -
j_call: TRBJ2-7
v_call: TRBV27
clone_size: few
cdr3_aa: CASSLGVPYEQYF
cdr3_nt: TGTGCCAGCAGTTTAGGGGTTCCCTACGAGCAGTACTTC

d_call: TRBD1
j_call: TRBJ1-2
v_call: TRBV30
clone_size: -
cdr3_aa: CAWSKTGAGGYTF
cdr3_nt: TGTGCCTGGAGTAAGACAGGGGCCGGTGGCTACACCTTC

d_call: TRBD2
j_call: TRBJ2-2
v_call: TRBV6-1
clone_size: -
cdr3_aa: CASSEVGGRATGELFF
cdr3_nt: TGTGCCAGCAGTGAAGTTGGCGGGAGGGCGACCGGGGAGCTGTTTTTT

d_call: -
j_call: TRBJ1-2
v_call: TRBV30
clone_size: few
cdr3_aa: CAWSTVGPQGYTF
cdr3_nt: TGTGCCTGGAGTACCGTGGGCCCCCAAGGCTACACCTTC

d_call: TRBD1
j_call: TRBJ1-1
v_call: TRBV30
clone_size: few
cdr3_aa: CAWRRQGAVEAFF
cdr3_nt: TGTGCCTGGAGACGACAGGGGGCTGTTGAAGCTTTCTTT

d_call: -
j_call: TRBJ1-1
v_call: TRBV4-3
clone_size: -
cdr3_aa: CASSQDRIGNTEAFF
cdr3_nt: TGCGCCAGCAGCCAAGATCGAATCGGGAACACTGAAGCTTTCTTT

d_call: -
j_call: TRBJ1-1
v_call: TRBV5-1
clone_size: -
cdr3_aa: CASSWGSDTEAFF
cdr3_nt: TGCGCCAGCAGCTGGGGGAGTGACACTGAAGCTTTCTTT

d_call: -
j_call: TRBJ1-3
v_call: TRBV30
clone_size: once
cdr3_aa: CAWSQVDGMRGNTIYF
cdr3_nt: TGTGCCTGGAGTCAAGTCGACGGGATGAGAGGAAACACCATATATTTT

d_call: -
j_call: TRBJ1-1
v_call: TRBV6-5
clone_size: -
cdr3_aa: CASTFGYSTEAFF
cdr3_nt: TGTGCCAGTACCTTTGGATACTCCACTGAAGCTTTCTTT

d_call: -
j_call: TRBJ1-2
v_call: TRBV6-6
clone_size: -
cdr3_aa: CASSSGTLGYGYTF
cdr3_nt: TGTGCCAGCAGCTCCGGGACACTCGGCTATGGCTACACCTTC

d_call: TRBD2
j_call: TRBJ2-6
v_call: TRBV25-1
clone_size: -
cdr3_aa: CASSEYTGGSGANVLTF
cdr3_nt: TGTGCCAGCAGTGAATATACGGGGGGATCTGGGGCCAACGTCCTGACTTTC

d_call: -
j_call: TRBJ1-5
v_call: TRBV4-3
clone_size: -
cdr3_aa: CASSQFWGEGNQPQHF
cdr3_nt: TGCGCCAGCAGCCAATTCTGGGGCGAAGGCAATCAGCCCCAGCATTTT

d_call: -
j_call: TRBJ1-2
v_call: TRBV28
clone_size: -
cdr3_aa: CASSFAGAYDGYTF
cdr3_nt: TGTGCCAGCAGTTTTGCAGGGGCGTATGATGGCTACACCTTC

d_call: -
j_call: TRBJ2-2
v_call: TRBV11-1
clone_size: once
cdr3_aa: CASSRGQNTGELFF
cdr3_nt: TGTGCCAGCAGCCGGGGACAAAACACCGGGGAGCTGTTTTTT

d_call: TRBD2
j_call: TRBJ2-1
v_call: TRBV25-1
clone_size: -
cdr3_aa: CASSLAGHYNEQFF
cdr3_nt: TGTGCCAGCAGCCTAGCGGGACATTACAATGAGCAGTTCTTC

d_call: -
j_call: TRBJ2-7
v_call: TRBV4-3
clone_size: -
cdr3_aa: CASSQNPAGTYEQYF
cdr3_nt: TGCGCCAGCAGCCAAAACCCTGCGGGGACCTACGAGCAGTACTTC

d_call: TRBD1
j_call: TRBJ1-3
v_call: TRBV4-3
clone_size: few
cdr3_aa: CASSQAGTGNTIYF
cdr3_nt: TGCGCCAGCAGCCAAGCTGGGACAGGGAACACCATATATTTT

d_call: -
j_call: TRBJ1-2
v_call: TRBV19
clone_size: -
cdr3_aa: CASRLNGGPYGYTF
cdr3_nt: TGTGCCAGCAGACTAAACGGGGGGCCGTATGGCTACACCTTC

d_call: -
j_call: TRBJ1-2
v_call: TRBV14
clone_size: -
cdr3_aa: CASSQDRRNYGYTF
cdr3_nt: TGTGCCAGCAGCCAAGATCGGCGCAACTATGGCTACACCTTC

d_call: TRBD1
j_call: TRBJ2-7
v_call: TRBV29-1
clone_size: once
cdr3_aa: CSVELGQGYEQYF
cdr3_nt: TGCAGCGTTGAATTGGGACAGGGCTACGAGCAGTACTTC

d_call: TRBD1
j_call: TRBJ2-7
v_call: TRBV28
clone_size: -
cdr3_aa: CASSSLRDRQYEQYF
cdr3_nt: TGTGCCAGCAGTTCCCTCCGGGACAGGCAGTACGAGCAGTACTTC

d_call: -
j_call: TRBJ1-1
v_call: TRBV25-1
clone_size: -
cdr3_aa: CASSEGEFATRANTEAFF
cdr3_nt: TGTGCCAGCAGTGAGGGAGAATTTGCGACTCGAGCGAACACTGAAGCTTTCTTT

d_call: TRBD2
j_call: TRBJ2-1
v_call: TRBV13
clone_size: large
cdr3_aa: CASSDLAGMLGRQFF
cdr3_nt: TGTGCCAGCAGCGACCTAGCGGGTATGCTCGGTCGGCAGTTCTTC

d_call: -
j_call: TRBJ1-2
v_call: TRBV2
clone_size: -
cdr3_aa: CASSEAEAVRYRAYRVF
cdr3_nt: TGTGCCAGCAGTGAAGCGGAGGCGGTCCGGTACAGGGCCTACAGGGTCTTC

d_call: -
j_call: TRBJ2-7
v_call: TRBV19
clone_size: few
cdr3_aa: CASSIVAEGTYEQYF
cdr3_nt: TGTGCCAGTAGTATAGTGGCAGAGGGAACCTACGAGCAGTACTTC

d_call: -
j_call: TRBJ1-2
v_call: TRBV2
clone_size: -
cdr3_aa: CASSVIGSLNYGYTF
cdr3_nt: TGTGCCAGCAGTGTAATCGGGAGTCTTAACTATGGCTACACCTTC

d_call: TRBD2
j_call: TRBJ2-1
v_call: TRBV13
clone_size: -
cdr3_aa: CASTHGVPSGGNEQFF
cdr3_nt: TGTGCCAGCACCCACGGGGTGCCTAGCGGGGGGAATGAGCAGTTCTTC

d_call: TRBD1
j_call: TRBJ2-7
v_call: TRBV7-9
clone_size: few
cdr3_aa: CASSSRGTGPGEQYF
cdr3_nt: TGTGCCAGCAGCTCCCGGGGGACAGGCCCCGGGGAGCAGTACTTC

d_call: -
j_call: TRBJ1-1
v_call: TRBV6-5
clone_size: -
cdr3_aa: CASSQGDEAFF
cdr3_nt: TGTGCCAGCAGTCAAGGAGATGAAGCTTTCTTT